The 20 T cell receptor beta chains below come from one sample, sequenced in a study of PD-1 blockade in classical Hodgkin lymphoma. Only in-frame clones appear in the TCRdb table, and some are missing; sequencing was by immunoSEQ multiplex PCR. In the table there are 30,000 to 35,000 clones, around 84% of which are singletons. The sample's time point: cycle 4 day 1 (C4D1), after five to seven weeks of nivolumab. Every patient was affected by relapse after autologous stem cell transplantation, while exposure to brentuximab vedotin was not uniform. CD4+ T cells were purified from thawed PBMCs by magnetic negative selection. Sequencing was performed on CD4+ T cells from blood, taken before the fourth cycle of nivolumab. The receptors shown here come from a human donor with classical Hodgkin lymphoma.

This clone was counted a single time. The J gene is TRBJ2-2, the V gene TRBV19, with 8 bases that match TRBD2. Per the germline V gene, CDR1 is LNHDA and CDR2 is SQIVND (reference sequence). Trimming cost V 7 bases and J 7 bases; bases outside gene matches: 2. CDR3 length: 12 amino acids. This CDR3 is CASTGGFGELFF. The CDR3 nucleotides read TGTGCCAGTACGGGAGGGTTCGGGGAGCTGTTTTTT. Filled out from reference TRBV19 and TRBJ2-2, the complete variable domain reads DGGITQSPKYLFRKEGQNVTLSCEQNLNHDAMYWYRQDPGQGLRLIYYSQIVNDFQKGDIAEGYSVSREKKESFPLTVTSAQKNPTAFYLCASTGGFGELFFGEGSRLTVL.

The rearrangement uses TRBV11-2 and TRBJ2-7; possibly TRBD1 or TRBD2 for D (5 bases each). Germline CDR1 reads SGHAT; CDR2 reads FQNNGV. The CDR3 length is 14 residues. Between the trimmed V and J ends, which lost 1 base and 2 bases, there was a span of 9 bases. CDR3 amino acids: CASSLVPGPYEQYF. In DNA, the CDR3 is TGTGCCAGCAGCTTAGTTCCGGGGCCCTACGAGCAGTACTTC.

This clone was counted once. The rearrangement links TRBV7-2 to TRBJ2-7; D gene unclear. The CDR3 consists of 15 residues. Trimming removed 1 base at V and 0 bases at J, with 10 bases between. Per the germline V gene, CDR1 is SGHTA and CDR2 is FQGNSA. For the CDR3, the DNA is TGTGCCAGCAGCTTAGTACCTAGGAGCTCCTACGAGCAGTACTTC. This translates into CASSLVPRSSYEQYF.

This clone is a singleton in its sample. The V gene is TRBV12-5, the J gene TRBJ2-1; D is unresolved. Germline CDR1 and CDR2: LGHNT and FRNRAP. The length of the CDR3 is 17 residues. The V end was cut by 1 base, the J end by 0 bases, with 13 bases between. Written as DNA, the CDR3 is TGTGCTAGTGGTTTGGCCAGGCCTGTAACCTCCTACAATGAGCAGTTCTTC. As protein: CASGLARPVTSYNEQFF.

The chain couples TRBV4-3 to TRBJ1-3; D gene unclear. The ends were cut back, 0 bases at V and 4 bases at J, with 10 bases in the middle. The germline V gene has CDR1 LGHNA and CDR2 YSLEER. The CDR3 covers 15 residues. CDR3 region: CASSQDGVPGNTIYF. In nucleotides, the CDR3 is TGCGCCAGCAGCCAAGATGGGGTGCCGGGAAACACCATATATTTT.

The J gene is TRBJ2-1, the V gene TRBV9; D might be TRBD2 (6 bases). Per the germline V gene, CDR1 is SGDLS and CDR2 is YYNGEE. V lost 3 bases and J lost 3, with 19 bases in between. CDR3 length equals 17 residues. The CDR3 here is CASSASPIADFYNEQFF. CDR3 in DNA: TGTGCCAGCAGCGCCAGTCCCATAGCGGACTTCTACAATGAGCAGTTCTTC.

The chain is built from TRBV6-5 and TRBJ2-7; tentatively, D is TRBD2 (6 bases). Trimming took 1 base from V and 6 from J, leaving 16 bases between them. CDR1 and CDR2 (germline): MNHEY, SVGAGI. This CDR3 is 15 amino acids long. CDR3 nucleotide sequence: TGTGCCAGCAGTTACTTTGTCGGGGGAGATGGCGAGCAGTACTTC. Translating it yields CASSYFVGGDGEQYF.

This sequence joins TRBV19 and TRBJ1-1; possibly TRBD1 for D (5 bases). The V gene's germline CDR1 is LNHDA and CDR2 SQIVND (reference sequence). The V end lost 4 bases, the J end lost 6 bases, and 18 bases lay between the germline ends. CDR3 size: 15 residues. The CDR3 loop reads CASSTPLSRGSEAFF. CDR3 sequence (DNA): TGTGCCAGTAGTACCCCCCTGAGTCGGGGCTCTGAAGCTTTCTTT.

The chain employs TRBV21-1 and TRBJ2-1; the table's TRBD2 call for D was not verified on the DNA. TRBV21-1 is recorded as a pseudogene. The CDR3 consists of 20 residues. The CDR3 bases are TGTGCCAGCAGCAGTTCTGGCGAAAGACTAGCGGGGACGACCTACAATGAGCAGTTCTTC. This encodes CASSSSGERLAGTTYNEQFF.

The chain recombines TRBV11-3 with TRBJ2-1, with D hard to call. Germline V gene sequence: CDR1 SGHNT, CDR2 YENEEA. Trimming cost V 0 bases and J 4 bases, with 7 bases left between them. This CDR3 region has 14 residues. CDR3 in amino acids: CASSLELEYNEQFF. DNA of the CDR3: TGTGCCAGCAGCTTAGAGCTAGAGTACAATGAGCAGTTCTTC. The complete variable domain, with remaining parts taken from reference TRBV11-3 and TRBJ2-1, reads EAGVVQSPRYKIIEKKQPVAFWCNPISGHNTLYWYLQNLGQGPELLIRYENEEAVDDSQLPKDRFSAERLKGVDSTLKIQPAELGDSAVYLCASSLELEYNEQFFGPGTRLTVL.

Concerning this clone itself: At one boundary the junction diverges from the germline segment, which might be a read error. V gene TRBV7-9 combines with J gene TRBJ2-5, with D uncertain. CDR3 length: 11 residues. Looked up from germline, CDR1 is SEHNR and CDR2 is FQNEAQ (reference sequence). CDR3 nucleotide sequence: TGTGCCAGCAGCTTACAAGGGACCCAGTACTTC. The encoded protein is CASSLQGTQYF. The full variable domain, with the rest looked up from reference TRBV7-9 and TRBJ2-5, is DTGVSQNPRHKITKRGQNVTFRCDPISEHNRLYWYRQTLGQGPEFLTYFQNEAQLEKSRLLSDRFSAERPKGSFSTLEIQRTEQGDSAMYLCASSLQGTQYFGPGTRLLVL.

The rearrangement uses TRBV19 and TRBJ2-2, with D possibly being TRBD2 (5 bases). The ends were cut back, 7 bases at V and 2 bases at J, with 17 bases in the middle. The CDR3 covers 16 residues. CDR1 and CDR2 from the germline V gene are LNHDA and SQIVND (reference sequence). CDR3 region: CASKLKTDSNTGELFF. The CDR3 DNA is TGTGCCAGTAAACTTAAGACGGACTCAAACACCGGGGAGCTGTTTTTT. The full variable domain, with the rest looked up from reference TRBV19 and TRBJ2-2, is DGGITQSPKYLFRKEGQNVTLSCEQNLNHDAMYWYRQDPGQGLRLIYYSQIVNDFQKGDIAEGYSVSREKKESFPLTVTSAQKNPTAFYLCASKLKTDSNTGELFFGEGSRLTVL.

The CDR3 nucleotides are TGTGCCAGCAGCTCAGGAAGGTTCCCGGATGAGCAGTTCTTC. Translation: CASSSGRFPDEQFF. The chain recombines TRBV7-3 with TRBJ2-1; D call uncertain. Germline assignment: CDR1 SGHTA and CDR2 FQGTGA. Trimming pared 4 bases from V and 8 bases from J, leaving 15 bases between. The CDR3 length is 14 residues.

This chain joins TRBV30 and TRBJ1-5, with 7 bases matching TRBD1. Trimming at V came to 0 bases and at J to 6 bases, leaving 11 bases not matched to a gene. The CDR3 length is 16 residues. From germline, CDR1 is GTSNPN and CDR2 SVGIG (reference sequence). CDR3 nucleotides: TGTGCCTGGAGTGTAACCAGGGGGATTCCTGTTCAGCCCCAGCATTTT. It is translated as CAWSVTRGIPVQPQHF.

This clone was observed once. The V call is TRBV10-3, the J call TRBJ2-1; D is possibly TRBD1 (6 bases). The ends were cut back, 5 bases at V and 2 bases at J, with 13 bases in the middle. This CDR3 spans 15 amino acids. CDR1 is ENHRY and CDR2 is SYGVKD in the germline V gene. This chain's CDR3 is CAISPGQTTYNEQFF. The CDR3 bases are TGTGCCATCAGTCCGGGACAAACGACCTACAATGAGCAGTTCTTC.

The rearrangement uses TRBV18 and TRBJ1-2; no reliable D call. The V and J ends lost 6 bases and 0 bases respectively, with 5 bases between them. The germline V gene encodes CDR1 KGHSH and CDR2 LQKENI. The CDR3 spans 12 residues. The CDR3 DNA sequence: TGTGCCAGCTCGAGGACTAACTATGGCTACACCTTC. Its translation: CASSRTNYGYTF.

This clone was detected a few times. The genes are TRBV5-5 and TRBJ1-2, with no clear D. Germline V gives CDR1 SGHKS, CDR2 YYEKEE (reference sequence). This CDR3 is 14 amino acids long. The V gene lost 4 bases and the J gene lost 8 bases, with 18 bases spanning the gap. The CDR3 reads CASSLSPVEGGYTF. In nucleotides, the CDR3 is TGTGCCAGCAGCCTGTCCCCGGTGGAAGGCGGCTACACCTTC.

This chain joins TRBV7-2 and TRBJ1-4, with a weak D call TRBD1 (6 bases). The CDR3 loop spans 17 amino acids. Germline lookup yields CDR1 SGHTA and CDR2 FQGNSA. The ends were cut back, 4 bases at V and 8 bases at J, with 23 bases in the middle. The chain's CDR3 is CASSSAGGRRAQEKLFF. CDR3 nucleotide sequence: TGTGCCAGCAGCTCAGCGGGGGGGCGGCGGGCGCAGGAAAAACTGTTTTTT. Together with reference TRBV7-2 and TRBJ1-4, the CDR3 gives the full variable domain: GAGVSQSPSNKVTEKGKDVELRCDPISGHTALYWYRQSLGQGLEFLIYFQGNSAPDKSGLPSDRFSAERTGGSVSTLTIQRTQQEDSAVYLCASSSAGGRRAQEKLFFGSGTQLSVL.

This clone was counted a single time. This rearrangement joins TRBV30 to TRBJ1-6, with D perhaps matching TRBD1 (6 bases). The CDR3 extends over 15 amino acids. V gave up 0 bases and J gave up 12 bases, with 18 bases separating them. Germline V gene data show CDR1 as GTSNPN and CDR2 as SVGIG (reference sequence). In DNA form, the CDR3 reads TGTGCCTGGAGTGTAGGGGGTGCAGGTTCCATACCCCTCCACTTT. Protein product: CAWSVGGAGSIPLHF. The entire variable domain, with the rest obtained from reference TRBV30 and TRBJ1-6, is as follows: SQTIHQWPATLVQPVGSPLSLECTVEGTSNPNLYWYRQAAGRGLQLLFYSVGIGQISSEVPQNLSASRPQDRQFILSSKKLLLSDSGFYLCAWSVGGAGSIPLHFGNGTRLTVT.

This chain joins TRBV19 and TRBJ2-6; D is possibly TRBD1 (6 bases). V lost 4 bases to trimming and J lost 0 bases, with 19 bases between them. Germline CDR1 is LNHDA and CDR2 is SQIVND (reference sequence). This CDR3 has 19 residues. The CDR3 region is CASSRVTGRGNSGANVLTF. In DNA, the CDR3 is TGTGCCAGTAGTAGGGTCACAGGGAGAGGGAACTCTGGGGCCAACGTCCTGACTTTC.